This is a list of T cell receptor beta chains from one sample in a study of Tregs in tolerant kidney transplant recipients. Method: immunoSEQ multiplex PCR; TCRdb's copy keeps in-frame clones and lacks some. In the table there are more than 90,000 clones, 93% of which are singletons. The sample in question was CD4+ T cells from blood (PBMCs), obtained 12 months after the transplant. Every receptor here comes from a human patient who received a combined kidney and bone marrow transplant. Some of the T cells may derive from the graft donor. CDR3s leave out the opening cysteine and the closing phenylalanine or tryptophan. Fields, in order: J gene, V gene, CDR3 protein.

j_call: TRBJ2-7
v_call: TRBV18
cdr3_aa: ASSYRGHSYEQY

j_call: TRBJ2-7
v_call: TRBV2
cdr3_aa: ASRRPRDTLTYEQY

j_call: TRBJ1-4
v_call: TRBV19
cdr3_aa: ASTEGLGKLF

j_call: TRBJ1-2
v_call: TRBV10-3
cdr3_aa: AISGPGQGTYGYT

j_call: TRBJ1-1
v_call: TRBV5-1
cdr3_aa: ASSLAATVNTEAF

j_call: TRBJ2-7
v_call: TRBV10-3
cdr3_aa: AISEEGGLRSYEQY

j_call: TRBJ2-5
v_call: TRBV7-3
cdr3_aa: ASSLKETGGIETQY

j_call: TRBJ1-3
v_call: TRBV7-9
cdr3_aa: ASSLRLISGNTIY

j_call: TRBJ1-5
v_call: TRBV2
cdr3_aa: ASTEGTGGSQPQH

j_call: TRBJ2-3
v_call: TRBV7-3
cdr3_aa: ASSLTLDRGDTQY

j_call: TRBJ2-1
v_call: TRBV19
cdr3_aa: ASSIGGTSAVEQF

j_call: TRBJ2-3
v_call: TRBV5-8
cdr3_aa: ASSKRLITQY

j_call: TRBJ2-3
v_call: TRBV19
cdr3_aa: ASSRTGGTDTQY

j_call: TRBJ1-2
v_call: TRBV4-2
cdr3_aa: ASSLGWDRSEGGYT

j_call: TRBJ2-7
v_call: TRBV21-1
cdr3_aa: ASNGQGNIYEQY

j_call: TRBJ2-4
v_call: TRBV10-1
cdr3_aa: ASSDGTGEENIQY

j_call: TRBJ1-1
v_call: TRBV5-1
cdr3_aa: ASRGTGRPSTVNTEAF

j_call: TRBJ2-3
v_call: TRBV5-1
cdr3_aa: ASIGTSGSQGADTQY

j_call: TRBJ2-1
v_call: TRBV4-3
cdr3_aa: ASSLNRGGHEQF